The T cell receptor (beta chain) under discussion was sequenced for a study of blood T cell repertoires in COVID-19. Study-level background: COVID-19 samples, acute and convalescent, were from the United States, Italy and Spain.

Ages ranged from roughly 18 to 95 years, with residence in more than 20 US areas. Cohorts were assigned according to the clinical history that participants reported. The junction had 8 bases not matched to a gene; V was cut back by 1 base and J by 5 bases. CDR1 SGHVS and CDR2 FNYEAQ come from the germline V gene. CDR3 length: 16 residues. Per the study methods: Researchers report that nucleated cell counts were estimated from reference gene primer amplification. The assay was immunoSEQ multiplex PCR, and TCRdb's table has in-frame clones only and misses some. Clonal size and the V and J genes are those of that table, whereas D and trimming came from the DNA. This sample carries 350,000 to 400,000 clones, 88% of them seen once, and the ten largest clones take around 0.97%.

This TCR came from a woman aged 25-40 years with acute COVID-19. The chain carries TRBV7-6 and TRBJ2-3, with 8 positions matching TRBD1. Sequencing used PBMCs or T cells enriched from blood (not recorded which). The CDR3 DNA sequence: TGTGCCAGCAGCTTAGGGGCAGGGGGCTTAGGAGATACGCAGTATTTT. Translated, it gives CASSLGAGGLGDTQYF.